These 10 T cell receptor beta chains came from one sample sequenced in a study of OX40 agonist ivuxolimab in advanced cancers. Library method: the immunoSEQ multiplex PCR assay. The table was pulled from immuneACCESS by TCRdb, which kept in-frame rearrangements only. Such tables lose some clones; where checked, under half of the loss comes from unresolved V genes, and the rest has no known cause. In all, the sample holds 78,000 or so clones, and more than 75% of those were seen once. The biggest ten clones account for roughly 15% of the sample. The sequences come from CD4+ or CD8+ T cells sorted from blood, collected in a trial of the OX40 agonist ivuxolimab. These receptors were taken from an adult with an advanced solid tumor such as melanoma, head and neck, liver or kidney cancer.

The chain combines TRBV6-1 with TRBJ2-7; a weak D match, TRBD1 (6 bases). The CDR3 has 13 amino acids. V was pared by 7 bases and J by 5 bases, with 15 bases between. Per germline, CDR1 MNHNS and CDR2 SASEGT. The CDR3 loop is CASMESGVHEQYF. The CDR3 DNA follows: TGTGCCAGCATGGAATCAGGGGTCCACGAGCAGTACTTC.

The chain recombines TRBV28 with TRBJ1-5; no definite D call. Per germline, CDR1 MDHEN and CDR2 SYDVKM. CDR3 length: 15 residues. The V end lost 6 bases, the J end lost 3 bases, and 15 bases lay between the germline ends. CDR3 DNA sequence: TGTGCCAGCAGACTACCCTCCGGTTTCAATCAGCCCCAGCATTTT. It translates to CASRLPSGFNQPQHF.

The chain uses TRBV5-1 and TRBJ2-3; D is ambiguous. Germline V gene lookup returns CDR1 SGHRS and CDR2 YFSETQ. The CDR3 has 15 amino acids. V was cut by 4 bases and J by 0 bases, with 12 bases left in between. CDR3 amino acids: CASSPEDSSTDTQYF. CDR3 sequence (DNA): TGCGCCAGCAGCCCAGAGGATTCTAGCACAGATACGCAGTATTTT.

This clone is a singleton in its sample. This rearrangement joins TRBV6-5 to TRBJ2-1; tentative D call: TRBD2 (6 bases). CDR1 MNHEY and CDR2 SVGAGI come from the germline V gene. Trimming cost V 6 bases and J 12 bases, with 18 bases left between them. The CDR3 sequence is 13 residues long. The CDR3 loop is CASSRYAGTWQFF. In DNA form, the CDR3 reads TGTGCCAGCAGCCGCTACGCCGGGACTTGGCAGTTCTTC.

This clone was recorded a few times. The rearrangement joins TRBV25-1 to TRBJ1-4; 9 nucleotides align to TRBD1. Germline CDR1 and CDR2: MGHDK and SYGVNS. V was pared by 6 bases and J by 5 bases, with 10 bases of the junction left unmatched. CDR3 size: 16 residues. In nucleotides, the CDR3 is TGTGCCAGCAGCCCCCCCCCGGGGACAGGGAATGAAAAACTGTTTTTT. Its translation: CASSPPPGTGNEKLFF.

This clone was found a few times. The chain has TRBV7-9 and TRBJ2-7; D may be TRBD2 (6 bases). Trimming took 5 bases from V and 2 from J, leaving 13 bases between them. The length of the CDR3 is 14 residues. Germline assignment: CDR1 SEHNR and CDR2 FQNEAQ (reference sequence). CDR3 sequence reads: CASSPPGGAYEQYF. Written as DNA, the CDR3 is TGTGCCAGCAGCCCTCCAGGAGGGGCCTACGAGCAGTACTTC.

The V call is TRBV28, the J call TRBJ1-2, with TRBD1 matching 7 bases. Trimming cost V 6 bases and J 3 bases; bases outside gene matches: 7. Germline lookup yields CDR1 MDHEN and CDR2 SYDVKM. There are 14 residues in the CDR3. CDR3 coding DNA: TGTGCCAGCAGGGCTTCCGGGACAGACTATGGCTACACCTTC. This gives the protein CASRASGTDYGYTF.

The chain joins TRBV15 to TRBJ2-2; a possible D gene is TRBD2 (5 bases). CDR3 size: 14 residues. V was clipped by 1 base and J by 5 bases, with 8 bases between them. Germline CDR1 is LNHNV and CDR2 is YYDKDF (reference sequence). The CDR3 sequence is CATSRVRTTGELFF. The DNA for the CDR3 is TGTGCCACCAGCAGAGTTAGGACTACCGGGGAGCTGTTTTTT.

The gene calls are TRBV10-1 and TRBJ2-1; no firm D call. V was trimmed by 3 bases and J by 9 bases, leaving 9 bases between them. Germline-derived CDR1 and CDR2 are WNHNN and SYGVQD (reference sequence). The CDR3 is 12 residues long. This chain's CDR3 is CASSDRASEQFF. Here the CDR3 DNA reads TGCGCCAGCAGTGATCGGGCTAGTGAGCAGTTCTTC.

The chain recombines TRBV10-3 with TRBJ1-2; a possible D gene is TRBD1 (6 bases). This CDR3 region has 14 residues. The V and J ends lost 0 bases and 4 bases respectively, with 9 bases between them. From germline, CDR1 is ENHRY and CDR2 SYGVKD. The chain's CDR3 is CAISESQGTYGYTF. The CDR3 nucleotides are TGTGCCATCAGTGAGTCGCAGGGGACCTATGGCTACACCTTC.